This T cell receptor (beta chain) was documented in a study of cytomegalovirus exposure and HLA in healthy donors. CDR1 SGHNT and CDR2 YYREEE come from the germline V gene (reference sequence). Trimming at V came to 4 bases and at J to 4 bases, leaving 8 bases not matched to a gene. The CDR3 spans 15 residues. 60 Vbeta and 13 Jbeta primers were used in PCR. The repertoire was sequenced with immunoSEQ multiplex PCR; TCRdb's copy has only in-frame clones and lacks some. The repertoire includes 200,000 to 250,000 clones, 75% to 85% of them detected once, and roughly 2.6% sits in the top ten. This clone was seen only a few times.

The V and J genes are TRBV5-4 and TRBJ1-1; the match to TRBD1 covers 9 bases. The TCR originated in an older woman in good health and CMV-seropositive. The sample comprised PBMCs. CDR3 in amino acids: CASSSYRGLVTEAFF. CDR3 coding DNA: TGTGCCAGCAGCAGCTACAGGGGGCTCGTCACTGAAGCTTTCTTT.